This T cell receptor beta chain was found in a study of blood T cell repertoires in COVID-19. Study-wide background: The United States, Italy and Spain supplied acute and convalescent COVID-19 samples.

Participants were aged about 18 to 89 years, lived in around 22 US areas, and enrolled virtually. Participants' own reports of clinical history determined their cohort assignment. The ends lost 6 bases at V and 4 bases at J; junction bases unmatched: 6. In germline, CDR1 is MNHEY, CDR2 SMNVEV (reference sequence). The CDR3 loop spans 14 amino acids. Authors' analysis steps: Nucleated cell counts were estimated from reference gene primer amplification. TCRdb keeps only in-frame clones here, not all; method: immunoSEQ multiplex PCR. From that table come the V and J calls and clone size; the DNA was used to work out D and trimming. The data show a few hundred thousand clones, approximately 87% seen once.

This chain links TRBV27 with TRBJ1-5; TRBD1 matches at 7 bases. This receptor was taken from a man aged 25-45 years who had recovered from COVID-19. Material: PBMCs or T cells enriched from blood (not recorded which). The chain's CDR3 is CASSSGQINQPQHF. The CDR3 DNA is TGTGCCAGCAGCTCGGGACAGATTAATCAGCCCCAGCATTTT.